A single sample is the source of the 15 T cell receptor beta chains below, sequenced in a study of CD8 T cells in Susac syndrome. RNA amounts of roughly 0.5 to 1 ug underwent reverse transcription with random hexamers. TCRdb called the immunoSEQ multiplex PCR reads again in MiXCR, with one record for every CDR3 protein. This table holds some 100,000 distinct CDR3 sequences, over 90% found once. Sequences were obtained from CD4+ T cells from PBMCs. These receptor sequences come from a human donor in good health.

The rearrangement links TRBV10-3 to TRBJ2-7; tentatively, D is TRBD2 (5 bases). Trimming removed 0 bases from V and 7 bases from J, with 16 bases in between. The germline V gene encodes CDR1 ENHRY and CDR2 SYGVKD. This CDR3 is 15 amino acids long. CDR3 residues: CAISESRAVGREQYF. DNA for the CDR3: TGTGCCATCAGTGAGTCGAGGGCAGTCGGGCGGGAGCAGTACTTC.

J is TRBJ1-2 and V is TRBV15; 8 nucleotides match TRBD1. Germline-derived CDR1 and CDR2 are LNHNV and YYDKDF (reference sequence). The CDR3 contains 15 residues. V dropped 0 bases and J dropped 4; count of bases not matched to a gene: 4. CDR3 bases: TGTGCCACCAGCAGAGAGCAGGGGGCAGGCTATGGCTACACCTTC. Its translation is CATSREQGAGYGYTF.

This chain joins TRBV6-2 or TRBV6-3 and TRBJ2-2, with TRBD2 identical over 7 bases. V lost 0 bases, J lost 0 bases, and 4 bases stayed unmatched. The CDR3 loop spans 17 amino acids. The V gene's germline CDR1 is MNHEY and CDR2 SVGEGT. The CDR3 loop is CASSYSIRGANTGELFF. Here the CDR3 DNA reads TGTGCCAGCAGTTACTCGATTCGGGGGGCGAACACCGGGGAGCTGTTTTTT.

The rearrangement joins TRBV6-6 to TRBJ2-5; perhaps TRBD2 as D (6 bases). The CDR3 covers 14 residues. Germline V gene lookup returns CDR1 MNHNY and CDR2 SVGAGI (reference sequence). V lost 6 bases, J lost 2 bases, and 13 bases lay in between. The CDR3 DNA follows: TGTGCCAGCAGCCCATCGGGGGTTCAAGAGACCCAGTACTTC. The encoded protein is CASSPSGVQETQYF.

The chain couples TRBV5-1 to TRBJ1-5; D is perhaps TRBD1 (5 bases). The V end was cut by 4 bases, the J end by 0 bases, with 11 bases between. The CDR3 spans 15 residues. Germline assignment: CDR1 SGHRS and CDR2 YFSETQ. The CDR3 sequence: CASSVDNYSNQPQHF. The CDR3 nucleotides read TGCGCCAGCAGCGTGGACAATTATAGCAATCAGCCCCAGCATTTT.

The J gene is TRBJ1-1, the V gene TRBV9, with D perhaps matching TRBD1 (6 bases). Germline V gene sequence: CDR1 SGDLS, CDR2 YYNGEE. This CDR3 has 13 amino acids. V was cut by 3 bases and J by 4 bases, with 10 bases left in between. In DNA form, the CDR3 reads TGTGCCAGCAGCGCAGGGGATGGCACTGAAGCTTTCTTT. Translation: CASSAGDGTEAFF. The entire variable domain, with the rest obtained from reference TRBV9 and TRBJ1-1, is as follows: DSGVTQTPKHLITATGQRVTLRCSPRSGDLSVYWYQQSLDQGLQFLIQYYNGEERAKGNILERFSAQQFPDLHSELNLSSLELGDSALYFCASSAGDGTEAFFGQGTRLTVV.

The CDR3 region is CASSERDRDDTGELFF. The CDR3 DNA reads as TGTGCCAGCAGCGAGCGGGACAGGGATGACACCGGGGAGCTGTTTTTT. The chain uses TRBV11-1 and TRBJ2-2, with 9 bases lining up with TRBD1. This CDR3 has 16 amino acids. Looked up from germline, CDR1 is SGHAT and CDR2 is FQDESV (reference sequence). The ends lost 5 bases at V and 3 bases at J; junction bases unmatched: 7. The whole variable domain, remainder taken from reference TRBV11-1 and TRBJ2-2, is EAEVAQSPRYKITEKSQAVAFWCDPISGHATLYWYRQILGQGPELLVQFQDESVVDDSQLPKDRFSAERLKGVDSTLKIQPAELGDSAMYLCASSERDRDDTGELFFGEGSRLTVL.

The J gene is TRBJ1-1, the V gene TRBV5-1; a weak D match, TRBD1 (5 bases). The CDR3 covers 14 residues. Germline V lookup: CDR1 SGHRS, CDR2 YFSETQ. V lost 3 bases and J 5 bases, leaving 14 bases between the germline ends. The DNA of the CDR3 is TGCGCCAGCAGCTCTCAAAATGGGGGGACTGAAGCTTTCTTT. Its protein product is CASSSQNGGTEAFF.

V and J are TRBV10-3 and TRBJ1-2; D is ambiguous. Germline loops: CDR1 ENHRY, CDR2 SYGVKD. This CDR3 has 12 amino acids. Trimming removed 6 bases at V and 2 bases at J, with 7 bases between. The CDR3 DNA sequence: TGTGCCATCAGGGACGGCAACTATGGCTACACCTTC. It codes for CAIRDGNYGYTF.

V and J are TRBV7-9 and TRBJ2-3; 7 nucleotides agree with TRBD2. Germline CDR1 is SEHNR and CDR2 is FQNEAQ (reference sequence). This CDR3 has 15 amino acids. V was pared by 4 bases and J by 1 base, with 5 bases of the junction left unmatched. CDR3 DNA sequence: TGTGCCAGCAGCTCGGGGACTACCGGCACAGATACGCAGTATTTT. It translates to CASSSGTTGTDTQYF.

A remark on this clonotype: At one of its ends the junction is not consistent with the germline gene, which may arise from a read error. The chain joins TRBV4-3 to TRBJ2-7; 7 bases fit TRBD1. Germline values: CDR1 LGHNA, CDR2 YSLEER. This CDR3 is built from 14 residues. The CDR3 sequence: CASSLGQGAYEQYF. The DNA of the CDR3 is TGTGCCAGCAGCTTAGGGCAGGGGGCCTACGAGCAGTACTTC.

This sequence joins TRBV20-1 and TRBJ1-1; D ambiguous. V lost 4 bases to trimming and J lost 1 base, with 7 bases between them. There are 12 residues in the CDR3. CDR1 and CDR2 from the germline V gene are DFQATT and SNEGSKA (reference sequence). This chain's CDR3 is CSATPTNTEAFF. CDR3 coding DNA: TGCAGTGCTACTCCCACGAACACTGAAGCTTTCTTT.

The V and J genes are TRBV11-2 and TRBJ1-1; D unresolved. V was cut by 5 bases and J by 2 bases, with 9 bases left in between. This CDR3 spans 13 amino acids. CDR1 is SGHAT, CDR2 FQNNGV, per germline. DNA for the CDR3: TGTGCCAGCAGCCGAACTAGTAACACTGAAGCTTTCTTT. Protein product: CASSRTSNTEAFF. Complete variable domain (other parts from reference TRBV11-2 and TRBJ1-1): EAGVAQSPRYKIIEKRQSVAFWCNPISGHATLYWYQQILGQGPKLLIQFQNNGVVDDSQLPKDRFSAERLKGVDSTLKIQPAKLEDSAVYLCASSRTSNTEAFFGQGTRLTVV.

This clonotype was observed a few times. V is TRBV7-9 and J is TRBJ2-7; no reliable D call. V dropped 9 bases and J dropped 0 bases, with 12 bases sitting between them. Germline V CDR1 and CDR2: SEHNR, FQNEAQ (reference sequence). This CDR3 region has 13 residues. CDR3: CASLSVISYEQYF. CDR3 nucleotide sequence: TGTGCCAGTCTTTCAGTGATCTCCTACGAGCAGTACTTC.

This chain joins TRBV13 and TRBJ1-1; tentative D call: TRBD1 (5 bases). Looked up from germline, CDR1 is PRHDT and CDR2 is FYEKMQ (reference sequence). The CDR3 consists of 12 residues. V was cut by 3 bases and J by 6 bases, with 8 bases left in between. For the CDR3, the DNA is TGTGCCAGCAGCTTCCGGGGGGCTGAAGCTTTCTTT. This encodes CASSFRGAEAFF.